The sequence of this TCR beta chain was determined in a study of blood T cells in healthy people across ages. The study's findings and limits: The long-lived group displayed more naive CD4+ cells, plus higher diversity, than the aged donors did. PBMCs that were unsorted prevented a conclusive naive versus antigen-experienced comparison. Higher naive T cell percentage went strongly together with higher TCR beta diversity.

Of note for this clonotype: What it binds is unknown.

Then a second PCR, running roughly 7 to 11 cycles, was carried out with a sample-barcoded 5' primer and a J-beta primer mix. Paired-end reads containing CDR3 totaled no fewer than 3 million for each sample. TCRdb ran MiXCR on the 5' RACE reads and lists one entry per CDR3 protein. The sample shows about 1.6 million distinct CDR3 sequences, 30% to 35% of them seen only once. V lost 5 bases to trimming and J lost 5 bases, with 12 bases between them. The CDR3 loop spans 12 amino acids. Germline V gene sequence: CDR1 DFQATT, CDR2 SNEGSKA (reference sequence). This sequence originates from a woman aged 30 to 39 in good health. This chain links TRBV20-1 with TRBJ1-2; D possibly corresponds to TRBD1 (6 bases). The source material was blood. CDR3 bases: TGCAGTGCTCGACGACAGGATTATGGCTACACCTTC. Its translation: CSARRQDYGYTF.